Shown below are 21 T cell receptor beta chains from a single sample sequenced in a study of T cell repertoires in cytomegalovirus infection (dated by TCRdb to between 2019 and 2020). Instrument used: Illumina HiSeq 1500. TCRdb's own reprocessing of the public reads used fastp at Q25 and MiXCR and kept productive beta chains. Records with the same CDR3 protein are collapsed into one entry carrying the most frequent genes and DNA. Across this sample there are around 630,000 distinct CDR3 sequences, with approximately 24% seen only once. Around 7.6% of the sample is held by the ten biggest clonotypes. Specimen: CD8+ T cells from PBMCs. The receptor set was obtained from a human donor in good health (CMV status not recorded). Some clones in this sample may be carry-over from other donors' samples.

The table lists this clonotype with a few counts. The genes are TRBV7-6 and TRBJ1-1, with a weak D call TRBD1 (6 bases). The CDR3 spans 13 residues. Looked up from germline, CDR1 is SGHVS and CDR2 is FNYEAQ. Trimming took off 1 base at V and 6 bases at J, with 9 bases between the two ends. The CDR3 here is CASSLGRTAEAFF. The CDR3 DNA sequence: TGTGCCAGCAGCTTAGGCCGGACAGCTGAAGCTTTCTTT.

V gene TRBV10-3 combines with J gene TRBJ2-3, with D perhaps matching TRBD1 (6 bases). V lost 5 bases, J lost 4 bases, and 19 bases lay in between. CDR1 is ENHRY, CDR2 SYGVKD, per germline. This CDR3 is 16 amino acids long. The CDR3 DNA is TGTGCCATCAGTCCTACAGGGCAAGAGGTCCCAGATACGCAGTATTTT. Translating it yields CAISPTGQEVPDTQYF.

The sample holds many counts of this clonotype. The chain combines TRBV7-6 with TRBJ2-7; TRBD1 agrees at 8 bases. CDR3 length equals 14 residues. Trimming cost V 5 bases and J 1 base; bases outside gene matches: 4. From germline, CDR1 is SGHVS and CDR2 FNYEAQ. The CDR3 reads CASSPGTGSYEQYV. CDR3 nucleotide sequence: TGTGCCAGCAGCCCCGGGACAGGATCCTACGAGCAGTACGTC.

This clonotype was counted at least ten times. In nucleotides, the CDR3 is TGTGCCAGCAGCTTAGCCGCTAGCTACACTGAAGCTTTCTTT. Residues: CASSLAASYTEAFF. J is TRBJ1-1 and V is TRBV7-8; D unclear. The CDR3 has 14 amino acids. Germline lookup yields CDR1 SGHVS and CDR2 FQNEAQ. V gave up 0 bases and J gave up 3 bases, with 8 bases separating them. Filled out from reference TRBV7-8 and TRBJ1-1, the complete variable domain reads GAGVSQSPRYKVAKRGQDVALRCDPISGHVSLFWYQQALGQGPEFLTYFQNEAQLDKSGLPSDRFFAERPEGSVSTLKIQRTQQEDSAVYLCASSLAASYTEAFFGQGTRLTVV.

This clonotype has just a few counts. J is TRBJ2-1 and V is TRBV6-8, with 8 bases that match TRBD2. The CDR3 spans 15 residues. The V and J ends lost 5 bases and 8 bases, in that order; junction bases with no gene match: 11. CDR1 and CDR2 (germline): MNHGY, SAAAGT. CDR3 DNA: TGTGCCAGCAGTCCACGGGGGGGCCCCAAGGATGAGCAGTTCTTC. Translated, it gives CASSPRGGPKDEQFF.

In its sample, this clonotype was seen a few times. This chain uses TRBV20-1 with TRBJ1-2; 9 bases match TRBD1. The germline V gene has CDR1 DFQATT and CDR2 SNEGSKA (reference sequence). The CDR3 length is 14 residues. The trim removed 3 bases at V and 2 bases at J, leaving 4 bases unmatched. CDR3 sequence reads: CSASRTGENYGYTF. CDR3 sequence (DNA): TGCAGTGCTAGTCGGACAGGGGAAAACTATGGCTACACCTTC.

Concerning this clonotype: A much larger clone lies a single base off, so this may be a read error. The chain carries TRBV7-2 and TRBJ2-3, with a tentative D call TRBD2 (5 bases). V lost 9 bases and J 2 bases, leaving 24 bases between the germline ends. Germline CDR1 reads SGHTA; CDR2 reads FQGNSA. This CDR3 region has 17 residues. CDR3 coding DNA: TGTGCCAGGTGGTGTGGCCGACACCTCGGGGACACAGATACGCAGTATTTT. Translating gives CARWCGRHLGDTDTQYF.

This clonotype was seen only a few times. The rearrangement uses TRBV5-6 and TRBJ2-7; the D gene is possibly TRBD1 (6 bases). Germline values: CDR1 SGHDT, CDR2 YYEEEE. V lost 4 bases and J lost 2, with 13 bases in between. This CDR3 spans 14 amino acids. CDR3 in DNA: TGTGCCAGCAGCGAACAGGGTCCAGCCTACGAGCAGTACTTC. Its translation is CASSEQGPAYEQYF.

There are a few counts of this clonotype. The V call is TRBV20-1, the J call TRBJ2-7; TRBD1 matches at 12 bases. The junction had 8 bases not matched to a gene; V was cut back by 6 bases and J by 5 bases. CDR1 is DFQATT and CDR2 is SNEGSKA in the germline V gene (reference sequence). The CDR3 extends over 14 amino acids. CDR3 loop: CSAIRDRGPNEQYF. In DNA, the CDR3 is TGCAGTGCAATCCGGGACAGGGGGCCCAACGAGCAGTACTTC.

V is TRBV7-9 and J is TRBJ2-1; no firm D call. Trimming pared 5 bases from V and 6 bases from J, leaving 17 bases between. This CDR3 has 15 amino acids. Germline V gives CDR1 SEHNR, CDR2 FQNEAQ (reference sequence). CDR3 amino acids: CASSPLEDRVNEQFF. The CDR3 bases are TGTGCCAGCAGCCCATTAGAAGACCGAGTCAATGAGCAGTTCTTC. The full variable domain, completed using reference TRBV7-9 and TRBJ2-1, is DTGVSQNPRHKITKRGQNVTFRCDPISEHNRLYWYRQTLGQGPEFLTYFQNEAQLEKSRLLSDRFSAERPKGSFSTLEIQRTEQGDSAMYLCASSPLEDRVNEQFFGPGTRLTVL.

V and J are TRBV7-3 and TRBJ2-2; the match to TRBD1 covers 7 bases. Unmatched junction bases numbered 6, after V lost 5 bases and J lost 3 bases. The CDR3 consists of 15 residues. Germline assignment: CDR1 SGHTA and CDR2 FQGTGA. CDR3 region: CASSRDGTDTGELFF. The DNA for the CDR3 is TGTGCCAGCAGCCGTGACGGGACAGACACCGGGGAGCTGTTTTTT.

The chain has TRBV7-9 and TRBJ1-5; TRBD1 matches 10 bases. V lost 4 bases to trimming and J lost 5 bases; unmatched junction nucleotides: 8. Germline V gene data show CDR1 as SEHNR and CDR2 as FQNEAQ (reference sequence). The CDR3 extends over 16 amino acids. CDR3 residues: CASSSSDRGSYQPQHF. In DNA, the CDR3 is TGTGCCAGCAGCTCGTCGGACAGGGGGTCGTATCAGCCCCAGCATTTT.

This clonotype was found a few times. This chain uses TRBV11-2 with TRBJ2-1; 7 bases align to TRBD1. The CDR3 sequence is 15 residues long. Losses at the gene ends were 1 base for V and 6 bases for J; bases not matched to a gene: 6. Germline CDR1 SGHAT, CDR2 FQNNGV. CDR3 bases: TGTGCCAGCAGCTTAGTAACCCGGACAGGCAATGAGCAGTTCTTC. Amino acids: CASSLVTRTGNEQFF.

This clonotype was counted once. J is TRBJ1-5 and V is TRBV20-1; no clear D gene. In germline, CDR1 is DFQATT, CDR2 SNEGSKA (reference sequence). CDR3 length: 17 amino acids. V was pared by 0 bases and J by 1 base, with 16 bases between. DNA of the CDR3: TGCAGTGCTAGAGATCTGAGACCGGCTAGAAGCAATCAGCCCCAGCATTTT. This gives the protein CSARDLRPARSNQPQHF.

On this clonotype: At one end, the junction sequence differs from germline, possibly due to a read error. This chain uses TRBV7-6 with TRBJ2-7; D could derive from TRBD1 or TRBD2 (5 bases each). The CDR3 loop spans 15 amino acids. Germline lookup yields CDR1 SGHVS and CDR2 FNYEAQ. The chain's CDR3 is CVSSLDRDGGYEQYF. The DNA for the CDR3 is TGTGTCAGCAGCTTAGACCGGGATGGGGGATACGAGCAGTACTTC.

This clonotype was recorded at least ten times. The CDR3 DNA follows: TGTGCCAGCAGCCCTAGTGGGTCCGTAGCCCAGCATTTT. Its protein is CASSPSGSVAQHF. V gene TRBV7-6 combines with J gene TRBJ1-5; D ambiguous. This CDR3 is 13 amino acids long. The germline gives CDR1 SGHVS, CDR2 FNYEAQ. Trimming cost V 5 bases and J 11 bases, with 16 bases left between them.

This clonotype appeared many times. The chain is built from TRBV12-5 and TRBJ2-1; 11 nucleotides match TRBD1. Germline V CDR1 and CDR2: LGHNT, FRNRAP. V lost 6 bases, J lost 6 bases, and 4 bases stayed unmatched. This CDR3 spans 14 amino acids. In nucleotides, the CDR3 is TGTGCTAGTGGGGACAGGGGGCAAAGCAATGAGCAGTTCTTC. Its translation is CASGDRGQSNEQFF.

In this sample, this clonotype turned up a few times. This rearrangement joins TRBV6-6 to TRBJ2-3; D might be TRBD1 (6 bases). Germline-derived CDR1 and CDR2 are MNHNY and SVGAGI (reference sequence). CDR3 length equals 17 residues. Trimming took 4 bases from V and 4 from J, leaving 21 bases between them. The CDR3 loop reads CASSSPAEGVDSDTQYF. For the CDR3, the DNA is TGTGCCAGCAGTTCCCCCGCAGAGGGGGTCGACTCAGATACGCAGTATTTT.

This clonotype was detected ten times or more. The chain joins TRBV7-9 to TRBJ1-2, with 8 bases identical to TRBD1. Germline loops: CDR1 SEHNR, CDR2 FQNEAQ (reference sequence). V was clipped by 6 bases and J by 6 bases; unmatched bases: 9. The CDR3 totals 14 residues. Here the CDR3 DNA reads TGTGCCAGCAGTTCGACAGGGGTTGTGCATGGCTACACCTTC. It codes for CASSSTGVVHGYTF.

The chain combines TRBV10-3 with TRBJ2-7; TRBD2 aligns across 8 bases. Germline loops: CDR1 ENHRY, CDR2 SYGVKD. This CDR3 is 14 amino acids long. After removal of 7 bases from V and 3 bases from J, the junction contained 8 bases not matched to a gene. CDR3 amino acids: CAIKSSGTRYEQYF. The CDR3 coding sequence is TGTGCCATCAAGAGTAGCGGGACCCGCTACGAGCAGTACTTC.

The gene calls are TRBV3-1 and TRBJ2-1, with 9 bases matching TRBD2. The V and J ends lost 7 bases and 2 bases, in that order; junction bases with no gene match: 9. CDR3 length equals 16 residues. Germline V CDR1 and CDR2: LGHDT, YNNKEL (reference sequence). CDR3: CASTERLAAPYNEQFF. As DNA, the CDR3 is TGTGCCAGCACCGAAAGACTAGCGGCCCCCTACAATGAGCAGTTCTTC.